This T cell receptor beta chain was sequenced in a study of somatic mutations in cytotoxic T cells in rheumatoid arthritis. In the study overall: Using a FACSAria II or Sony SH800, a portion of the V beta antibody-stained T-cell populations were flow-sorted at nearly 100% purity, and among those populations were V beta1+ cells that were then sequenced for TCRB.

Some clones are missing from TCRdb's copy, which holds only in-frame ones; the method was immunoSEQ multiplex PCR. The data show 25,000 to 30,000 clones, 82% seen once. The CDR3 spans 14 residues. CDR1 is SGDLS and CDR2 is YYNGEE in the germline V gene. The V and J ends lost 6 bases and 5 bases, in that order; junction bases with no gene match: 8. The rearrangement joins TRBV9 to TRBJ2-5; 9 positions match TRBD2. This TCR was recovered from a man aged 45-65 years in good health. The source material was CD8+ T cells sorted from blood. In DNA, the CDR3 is TGTGCCAGCAATGGCGGGAGGGCGTGGGAGACCCAGTACTTC. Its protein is CASNGGRAWETQYF.